This T cell receptor (beta chain) was sequenced for a study of shared clonotypes between healthy human individuals. In the naive CD8 group, cells lacked CD45RO and were positively selected for CCR7, so terminally differentiated effector memory CD45RA+ cells were left out. Clones were sequenced by immunoSEQ multiplex PCR, and TCRdb holds only the in-frame ones, with some missing. In the table there are around 610,000 clones, about 95% of which are singletons. The receptor was derived from a woman in her 30s in good health. The sequenced sample was naive CD8+ T cells sorted from blood.

The CDR3: CASSSTVYGGDTEAFF. As DNA, the CDR3 is TGTGCCAGCAGCAGCACCGTCTATGGCGGGGACACTGAAGCTTTCTTT. V gene TRBV7-9 combines with J gene TRBJ1-1; D remains ambiguous. Between the trimmed V and J ends, which lost 5 bases and 3 bases, there was a span of 19 bases. This CDR3 spans 16 amino acids. The germline CDR1 and CDR2 sequences are SEHNR and FQNEAQ (reference sequence).